This T cell receptor beta chain was identified in a study of T cells and Merkel cell carcinoma outcomes. Only in-frame clones appear in the TCRdb table, and some are missing; sequencing was by immunoSEQ multiplex PCR. The table has roughly 4,800 clones, about 88% seen once. This clone is a singleton in its sample. The target antigen is unknown. Study findings and constraints: Merkel cell carcinoma outcomes were reportedly predicted by repertoire and T-cell density.

CDR3 length equals 18 residues. The chain couples TRBV1 to TRBJ1-5. TRBV1 is a documented pseudogene. The TCR originated in a human donor with Merkel cell carcinoma. Sequenced input: tumor tissue from Merkel cell carcinoma. The CDR3 DNA sequence: TGCACCAGCAGCCAATTTCCCCGGCGTGGTATGGATGATCAGCCCCAGCATTTT. It is translated as CTSSQFPRRGMDDQPQHF.